The rows below give T cell receptor beta chains drawn from one sample of a study of T cell repertoires in cytomegalovirus infection. TCRdb recomputed calls from the reads with MiXCR, one row per CDR3 protein. The repertoire holds 110,000 to 150,000 distinct CDR3 sequences, with about 6.5% as singletons. Sequencing was done on a sample of PBMCs. All receptors come from a human donor in good health (CMV status not recorded). Some clones in this sample may be carry-over from other donors' samples. Both conserved end residues are part of each CDR3. Fields, in order: clone size, J gene, D gene, V gene, CDR3 protein, CDR3 DNA. D genes are given only for firm matches. Clone size is given for some rows only: seen once, a few or many times, or a class if the clone is expanded.

clone_size: .
j_call: TRBJ2-7
d_call: .
v_call: TRBV19
cdr3_aa: CASSQQLPYEQYF
cdr3_nt: TGTGCCAGTTCACAGCAGCTACCTTACGAGCAGTACTTC

clone_size: many
j_call: TRBJ2-3
d_call: .
v_call: TRBV7-2
cdr3_aa: CASSLDGADTQYF
cdr3_nt: TGTGCCAGCAGCTTAGATGGGGCAGATACGCAGTATTTT

clone_size: few
j_call: TRBJ2-7
d_call: TRBD2
v_call: TRBV20-1
cdr3_aa: CSARGGSGGSYEQYF
cdr3_nt: TGCAGTGCTAGAGGGGGTAGCGGGGGATCCTACGAGCAGTACTTC

clone_size: .
j_call: TRBJ2-2
d_call: .
v_call: TRBV20-1
cdr3_aa: CSGRGDDTGELFF
cdr3_nt: TGCAGTGGCCGCGGGGACGACACCGGGGAGCTGTTTTTT

clone_size: .
j_call: TRBJ2-7
d_call: .
v_call: TRBV15
cdr3_aa: CATSRDLLGHSYEQYF
cdr3_nt: TGTGCCACCAGCAGGGATTTACTAGGTCATTCCTACGAGCAGTACTTC

clone_size: many
j_call: TRBJ2-1
d_call: TRBD1
v_call: TRBV7-2
cdr3_aa: CASSLQGGFDEQFF
cdr3_nt: TGTGCCAGCAGCCTACAGGGGGGTTTTGATGAGCAGTTCTTC

clone_size: few
j_call: TRBJ2-2
d_call: .
v_call: TRBV6-1
cdr3_aa: CASSYLEGGGTGELFF
cdr3_nt: TGTGCCAGCAGTTATTTGGAGGGGGGAGGAACCGGGGAGCTGTTTTTT

clone_size: many
j_call: TRBJ1-1
d_call: .
v_call: TRBV7-9
cdr3_aa: CASSEVQGVTEAFF
cdr3_nt: TGTGCCAGCAGCGAGGTTCAGGGAGTCACTGAAGCTTTCTTT

clone_size: many
j_call: TRBJ1-2
d_call: .
v_call: TRBV15
cdr3_aa: CATSRGNQNYGYTF
cdr3_nt: TGTGCCACCAGCAGAGGAAACCAAAACTATGGCTACACCTTC

clone_size: once
j_call: TRBJ2-7
d_call: TRBD2
v_call: TRBV3-1
cdr3_aa: CASSQVFGGAPTYEQYF
cdr3_nt: TGTGCCAGCAGCCAAGTATTCGGGGGGGCCCCAACCTACGAGCAGTACTTC

clone_size: many
j_call: TRBJ2-3
d_call: TRBD2
v_call: TRBV7-6
cdr3_aa: CASSLRRSGGAKDTQYF
cdr3_nt: TGTGCCAGCAGCTTACGGCGGAGCGGGGGGGCTAAAGATACGCAGTATTTT

clone_size: few
j_call: TRBJ2-3
d_call: TRBD2
v_call: TRBV28
cdr3_aa: CASRTITSGGTDTQYF
cdr3_nt: TGTGCCAGCAGGACCATTACTAGCGGGGGTACAGATACGCAGTATTTT

clone_size: .
j_call: TRBJ2-6
d_call: .
v_call: TRBV28
cdr3_aa: CASSSGGFGGTGANVLTF
cdr3_nt: TGTGCCAGCAGTTCGGGCGGGTTTGGGGGGACTGGGGCCAACGTCCTGACTTTC

clone_size: many
j_call: TRBJ1-1
d_call: TRBD1
v_call: TRBV7-2
cdr3_aa: CASSQDRGREAFF
cdr3_nt: TGTGCCAGCAGCCAGGACAGGGGGCGTGAAGCTTTCTTT

clone_size: many
j_call: TRBJ1-1
d_call: .
v_call: TRBV10-3
cdr3_aa: CATTGGSEGTEAFF
cdr3_nt: TGTGCCACCACCGGGGGTTCCGAGGGTACTGAAGCTTTCTTT

clone_size: many
j_call: TRBJ2-3
d_call: TRBD2
v_call: TRBV7-2
cdr3_aa: CASSFGLAGDTQYF
cdr3_nt: TGTGCCAGCAGCTTTGGCCTAGCGGGGGATACGCAGTATTTT

clone_size: many
j_call: TRBJ1-4
d_call: .
v_call: TRBV7-2
cdr3_aa: CASSFSGQPNEKLFF
cdr3_nt: TGTGCCAGCAGCTTTAGCGGACAACCTAATGAAAAACTGTTTTTT

clone_size: .
j_call: TRBJ1-4
d_call: TRBD1
v_call: TRBV6-5
cdr3_aa: CASSYGTGGTNEKLFF
cdr3_nt: TGTGCCAGCAGTTACGGGACAGGGGGCACTAATGAAAAACTGTTTTTT

clone_size: .
j_call: TRBJ1-2
d_call: .
v_call: TRBV28
cdr3_aa: CASSFGGTVNGYTF
cdr3_nt: TGTGCCAGCAGTTTTGGGGGTACGGTTAATGGCTACACCTTC

clone_size: few
j_call: TRBJ2-7
d_call: .
v_call: TRBV12-5
cdr3_aa: CASGTGRVPSPYEQYF
cdr3_nt: TGTGCTAGTGGTACCGGGCGGGTCCCATCTCCCTACGAGCAGTACTTC

clone_size: many
j_call: TRBJ1-4
d_call: .
v_call: TRBV4-3
cdr3_aa: CASSQAPAWKGEKLFF
cdr3_nt: TGCGCCAGCAGCCAAGCGCCCGCGTGGAAGGGCGAAAAACTGTTTTTT

clone_size: many
j_call: TRBJ2-1
d_call: TRBD2
v_call: TRBV7-8
cdr3_aa: CASSFRPAGGSYNEQFF
cdr3_nt: TGTGCCAGCAGCTTCCGTCCAGCGGGGGGTTCCTACAATGAGCAGTTCTTC

clone_size: .
j_call: TRBJ1-3
d_call: .
v_call: TRBV5-1
cdr3_aa: CASRTDSGNTIYF
cdr3_nt: TGCGCCAGTAGGACAGACTCTGGAAACACCATATATTTT

clone_size: many
j_call: TRBJ2-6
d_call: TRBD1
v_call: TRBV12-3/TRBV12-4
cdr3_aa: CASSPPDRVRAGANVLTF
cdr3_nt: TGTGCCAGCAGCCCCCCCGACAGGGTAAGGGCTGGGGCCAACGTCCTGACTTTC